The clone carrying this T cell receptor beta chain was observed a few times. This sample was taken from a study of blood T cells in healthy people across ages. PCR was performed a second time for about 7 to 12 cycles using a sample-barcoded 5' primer and a J-beta primer mix. Via MiXCR, TCRdb re-called the 5' RACE reads, giving one row per CDR3 protein. The sample consists of about 640,000 distinct CDR3 sequences, about 54% of them appearing once. Deletions cut 4 bases from V and 3 bases from J, with 8 bases between. In germline, CDR1 is SGHKS, CDR2 YYEKEE (reference sequence). The CDR3 is made up of 13 amino acids.

Material: blood. The source is a man between 60 and 75 years old in good health. V is TRBV5-5 and J is TRBJ2-1; a weak D match, TRBD1 (5 bases). The CDR3 is CASSVTDYNEQFF. In nucleotides, the CDR3 is TGTGCCAGCAGCGTGACAGACTACAATGAGCAGTTCTTC.